The 13 T cell receptor beta chains listed next were all sequenced from one sample in a study of siplizumab effects on memory and regulatory T cells. Only in-frame clones appear in the TCRdb table, and some are missing; sequencing was by immunoSEQ multiplex PCR. Among around 100,000 clones listed, around 94% were seen once. Sequencing input: Tregs sorted from blood. The receptor source for this set is a human donor in good health.

The chain combines TRBV18 with TRBJ1-4, with D possibly TRBD1 on 5 matching bases. The V gene's germline CDR1 is KGHSH and CDR2 LQKENI. Trimming removed 4 bases from V and 7 bases from J, with 13 bases in between. This CDR3 has 14 amino acids. CDR3 sequence reads: CASSRGGFSEKLFF. CDR3 bases: TGTGCCAGCTCACGCGGGGGTTTTAGTGAAAAACTGTTTTTT.

The chain is built from TRBV6-6 and TRBJ1-3; 8 bases fit TRBD1. The CDR3 runs to 14 residues. CDR1 and CDR2 (germline): MNHNY, SVGAGI (reference sequence). The V and J ends lost 5 bases and 2 bases, in that order; junction bases with no gene match: 2. As DNA, the CDR3 is TGTGCCAGCAGTCGACAGGGGACTGGAAACACCATATATTTT. It yields the protein CASSRQGTGNTIYF.

The chain recombines TRBV15 with TRBJ2-7; 9 bases align to TRBD2. The germline gives CDR1 LNHNV, CDR2 YYDKDF (reference sequence). After removal of 3 bases from V and 3 bases from J, the junction contained 3 bases not matched to a gene. This CDR3 has 14 residues. The chain's CDR3 is CATSRTSGGYEQYF. In DNA form, the CDR3 reads TGTGCCACCAGCAGGACTAGCGGAGGCTACGAGCAGTACTTC.

The chain links TRBV11-3 to TRBJ2-2; the D is unclear. Per the germline V gene, CDR1 is SGHNT and CDR2 is YENEEA. V gave up 4 bases and J gave up 4 bases, with 10 bases separating them. The CDR3 consists of 14 residues. The CDR3 DNA is TGTGCCAGCAGCTCGGGTCCGGGCACCGGGGAGCTGTTTTTT. Protein sequence: CASSSGPGTGELFF. The whole variable domain, remainder taken from reference TRBV11-3 and TRBJ2-2, is EAGVVQSPRYKIIEKKQPVAFWCNPISGHNTLYWYLQNLGQGPELLIRYENEEAVDDSQLPKDRFSAERLKGVDSTLKIQPAELGDSAVYLCASSSGPGTGELFFGEGSRLTVL.

The chain employs TRBV18 and TRBJ1-1, with D unresolved. The CDR3 contains 13 residues. V lost 1 base and J lost 8, with 11 bases in between. The germline V gene has CDR1 KGHSH and CDR2 LQKENI. For the CDR3, the DNA is TGTGCCAGCTCACCACTGGACCGCAGAGAAGCTTTCTTT. Its protein product is CASSPLDRREAFF. The whole variable domain, filled in from reference TRBV18 and TRBJ1-1, reads NAGVMQNPRHLVRRRGQEARLRCSPMKGHSHVYWYRQLPEEGLKFMVYLQKENIIDESGMPKERFSAEFPKEGPSILRIQQVVRGDSAAYFCASSPLDRREAFFGQGTRLTVV.

V is TRBV27 and J is TRBJ2-7; 10 bases align to TRBD1. Per germline, CDR1 MNHEY and CDR2 SMNVEV (reference sequence). Trimming cost V 6 bases and J 6 bases; bases outside gene matches: 5. The CDR3 has 13 residues. In nucleotides, the CDR3 is TGTGCCAGCAGAAACCGGGACAGGGGCGAGCAGTACTTC. Translated, it gives CASRNRDRGEQYF.

This chain links TRBV5-1 with TRBJ2-7; 11 bases align to TRBD2. Germline CDR1 is SGHRS and CDR2 is YFSETQ. V was pared by 4 bases and J by 3 bases, with 6 bases of the junction left unmatched. This CDR3 spans 15 amino acids. The CDR3 nucleotides are TGCGCCAGCAGCGCCACTAGCGGGAGTCACTACGAGCAGTACTTC. Translated: CASSATSGSHYEQYF.

The chain employs TRBV15 and TRBJ2-2, with no clear D. Trimming shortened V by 1 base and J by 0 bases, and 6 bases separated the two germline ends. This CDR3 has 15 amino acids. The germline V gene has CDR1 LNHNV and CDR2 YYDKDF (reference sequence). The CDR3 DNA is TGTGCCACCAGCAGAGCCCTGGCGAACACCGGGGAGCTGTTTTTT. Protein product: CATSRALANTGELFF.

This sequence joins TRBV5-1 and TRBJ2-3, with TRBD2 matching 12 bases. The germline CDR1 and CDR2 sequences are SGHRS and YFSETQ. After removal of 4 bases from V and 0 bases from J, the junction contained 3 bases not matched to a gene. The CDR3 has 16 residues. The CDR3 DNA follows: TGCGCCAGCAGCCCCGGACTAGCGGGAAGCACAGATACGCAGTATTTT. This sequence encodes CASSPGLAGSTDTQYF.

The chain couples TRBV19 to TRBJ1-1; 11 nucleotides align to TRBD1. V was clipped by 2 bases and J by 5 bases; unmatched bases: 4. In germline, CDR1 is LNHDA, CDR2 SQIVND (reference sequence). CDR3 length: 15 residues. CDR3 sequence: CASSIFGQGATEAFF. CDR3 DNA: TGTGCCAGTAGTATATTCGGACAGGGGGCGACTGAAGCTTTCTTT.

This chain links TRBV19 with TRBJ2-4; D tentatively fits TRBD1 or TRBD2 (5 bases each). Trimming removed 5 bases at V and 6 bases at J, with 17 bases between. This CDR3 contains 15 residues. The germline CDR1 and CDR2 sequences are LNHDA and SQIVND (reference sequence). The CDR3 DNA follows: TGTGCCAGTAGTGCCCTGGGACCACGGGGAAACATTCAGTACTTC. It specifies CASSALGPRGNIQYF.

This chain joins TRBV9 and TRBJ1-5; D not resolved. The CDR3 is 15 amino acids. Between the trimmed V and J ends, which lost 5 bases and 4 bases, there was a span of 16 bases. CDR1 and CDR2 (germline): SGDLS, YYNGEE. The CDR3 here is CASRPSRPPNQPQHF. The DNA for the CDR3 is TGTGCCAGCAGACCCTCTAGGCCCCCGAATCAGCCCCAGCATTTT.

The J gene is TRBJ1-1, the V gene TRBV6-5; D remains unclear. With 6 bases removed from V and 1 base from J, the gap between germline ends came to 3 bases. CDR3 length: 11 amino acids. Per germline, CDR1 MNHEY and CDR2 SVGAGI. The CDR3 reads CASRRNTEAFF. The DNA for the CDR3 is TGTGCCAGCAGACGGAACACTGAAGCTTTCTTT.